This T cell receptor (beta chain) was identified during a study of T cell responses to AZD1222 COVID-19 vaccine. Study information: Second-dose intervals near 4 or 12 weeks were combined.

Findings and caveats of the study: Following two doses of AZD1222, Spike-specific TCR breadth and depth rose. At study baseline, merely roughly 6 AZD1222 recipients were seropositive. Repertoires were collected only later (after the peak T cell response had occurred).

The CDR3 spans 16 residues. CDR1 SGHTA and CDR2 FQGNSA come from the germline V gene. Unmatched junction bases numbered 12, after V lost 5 bases and J lost 6 bases. A word on this clone: As yet, its antigen is unknown.

Repertoires were generated with immunoSEQ multiplex PCR, while TCRdb's copy carries only in-frame clones and drops some. The table has about 93,000 clones, around 86% seen once. Source: peripheral blood, taken on day 0 of AZD1222 vaccination. J is TRBJ2-2 and V is TRBV7-2; 7 positions agree with TRBD2. The receptor's source is an adult in good health. As DNA, the CDR3 is TGTGCCAGCAGCGCAACGGGGGAGGGCCTCGCCGGGGAGCTGTTTTTT. Amino acids: CASSATGEGLAGELFF.